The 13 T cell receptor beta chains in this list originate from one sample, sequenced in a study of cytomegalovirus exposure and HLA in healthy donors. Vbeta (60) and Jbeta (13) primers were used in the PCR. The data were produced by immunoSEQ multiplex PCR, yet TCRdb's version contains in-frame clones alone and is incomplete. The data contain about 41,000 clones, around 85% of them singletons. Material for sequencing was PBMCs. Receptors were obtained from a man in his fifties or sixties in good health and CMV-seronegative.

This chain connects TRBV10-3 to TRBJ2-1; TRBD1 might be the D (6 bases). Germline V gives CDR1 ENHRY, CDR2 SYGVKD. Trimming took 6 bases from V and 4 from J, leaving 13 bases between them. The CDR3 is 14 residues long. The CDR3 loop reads CAISPRTAYNEQFF. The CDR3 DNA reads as TGTGCCATCAGCCCCCGGACAGCATACAATGAGCAGTTCTTC.

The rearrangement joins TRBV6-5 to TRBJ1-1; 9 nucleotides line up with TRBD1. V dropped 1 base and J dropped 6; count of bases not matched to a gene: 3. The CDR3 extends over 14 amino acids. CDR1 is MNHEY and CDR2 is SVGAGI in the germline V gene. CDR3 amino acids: CASSYLTGGAEAFF. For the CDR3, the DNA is TGTGCCAGCAGTTACTTGACAGGGGGGGCTGAAGCTTTCTTT.

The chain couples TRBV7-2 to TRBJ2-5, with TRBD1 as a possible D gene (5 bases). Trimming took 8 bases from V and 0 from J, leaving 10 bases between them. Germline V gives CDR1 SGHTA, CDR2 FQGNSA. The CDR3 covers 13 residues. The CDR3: CASEKGYQETQYF. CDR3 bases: TGTGCCAGCGAGAAGGGGTACCAAGAGACCCAGTACTTC.

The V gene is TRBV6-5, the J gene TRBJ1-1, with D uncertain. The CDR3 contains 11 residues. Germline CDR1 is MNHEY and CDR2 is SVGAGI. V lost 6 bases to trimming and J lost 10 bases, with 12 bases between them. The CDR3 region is CASSPQERAFF. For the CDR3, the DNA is TGTGCCAGCAGCCCTCAGGAAAGAGCTTTCTTT.

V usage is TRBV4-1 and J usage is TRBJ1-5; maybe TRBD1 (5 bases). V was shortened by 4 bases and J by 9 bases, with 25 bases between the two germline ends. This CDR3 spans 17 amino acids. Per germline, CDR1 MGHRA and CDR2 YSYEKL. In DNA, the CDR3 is TGCGCCAGCAGCCCCCAGCTGGCGGGGACGGGTTTGGGGCCCCAGCATTTT. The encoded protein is CASSPQLAGTGLGPQHF.

For the CDR3, the DNA is TGTGCCAGCAGCTTAGGGGGCTGGACTGAAGCTTTCTTT. Translating it yields CASSLGGWTEAFF. The V call is TRBV7-9, the J call TRBJ1-1; D is possibly TRBD1 (5 bases). Germline CDR1 reads SEHNR; CDR2 reads FQNEAQ (reference sequence). This CDR3 region has 13 residues. The V gene lost 1 base and the J gene lost 5 bases, with 8 bases spanning the gap. The full variable domain, with the rest looked up from reference TRBV7-9 and TRBJ1-1, is DTGVSQNPRHKITKRGQNVTFRCDPISEHNRLYWYRQTLGQGPEFLTYFQNEAQLEKSRLLSDRFSAERPKGSFSTLEIQRTEQGDSAMYLCASSLGGWTEAFFGQGTRLTVV.

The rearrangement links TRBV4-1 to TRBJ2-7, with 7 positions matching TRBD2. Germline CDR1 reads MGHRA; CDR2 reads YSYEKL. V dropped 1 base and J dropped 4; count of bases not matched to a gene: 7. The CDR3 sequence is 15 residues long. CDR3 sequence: CASSQGPSGNYEQYF. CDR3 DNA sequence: TGCGCCAGCAGCCAAGGCCCTAGCGGAAATTACGAGCAGTACTTC.

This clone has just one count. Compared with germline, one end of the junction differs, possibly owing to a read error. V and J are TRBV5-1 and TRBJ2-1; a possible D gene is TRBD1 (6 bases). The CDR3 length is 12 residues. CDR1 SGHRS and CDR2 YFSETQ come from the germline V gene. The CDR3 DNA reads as TGCGCCAGCAGCTTATCCGGGACAACAACCCTCTTC. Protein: CASSLSGTTTLF.

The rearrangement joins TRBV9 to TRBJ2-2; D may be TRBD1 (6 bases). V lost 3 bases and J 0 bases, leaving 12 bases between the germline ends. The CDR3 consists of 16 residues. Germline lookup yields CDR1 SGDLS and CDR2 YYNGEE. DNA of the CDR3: TGTGCCAGCAGCGCCACCGGGACACCGAACACCGGGGAGCTGTTTTTT. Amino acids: CASSATGTPNTGELFF.

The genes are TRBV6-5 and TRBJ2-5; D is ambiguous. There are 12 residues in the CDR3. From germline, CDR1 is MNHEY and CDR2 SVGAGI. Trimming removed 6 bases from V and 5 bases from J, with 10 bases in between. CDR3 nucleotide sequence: TGTGCCAGCAGCCACGATGAGGAGACCCAGTACTTC. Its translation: CASSHDEETQYF.

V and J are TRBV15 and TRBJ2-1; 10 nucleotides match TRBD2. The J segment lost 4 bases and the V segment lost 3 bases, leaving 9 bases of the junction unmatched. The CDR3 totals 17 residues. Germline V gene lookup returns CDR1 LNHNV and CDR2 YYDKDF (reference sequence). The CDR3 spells CATSRYGSGGPYNEQFF. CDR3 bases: TGTGCCACCAGCAGGTATGGTAGCGGGGGGCCTTACAATGAGCAGTTCTTC.

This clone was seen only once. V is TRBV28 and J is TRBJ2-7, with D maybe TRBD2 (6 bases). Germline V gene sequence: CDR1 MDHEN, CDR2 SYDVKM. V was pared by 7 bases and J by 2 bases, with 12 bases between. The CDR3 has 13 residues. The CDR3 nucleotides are TGTGCCAGCACCTCGGGGACTCCCTACGAGCAGTACTTC. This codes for CASTSGTPYEQYF.

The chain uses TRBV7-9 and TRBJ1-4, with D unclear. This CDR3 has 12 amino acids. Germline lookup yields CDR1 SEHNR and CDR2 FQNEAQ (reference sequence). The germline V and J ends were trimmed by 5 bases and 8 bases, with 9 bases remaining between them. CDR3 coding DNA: TGTGCCAGCAGCCTACTAGGGGAAAAACTGTTTTTT. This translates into CASSLLGEKLFF.